The TCR beta chain described here comes from a study of blood T cell repertoires in COVID-19. Whole-study context: There were acute and convalescent COVID-19 samples, and they came from the United States, Italy and Spain. Sources were T cells, B-cell-depleted T cells, or PBMCs; the material itself was cDNA or gDNA.

Unmatched junction bases numbered 9, after V lost 4 bases and J lost 6 bases. The CDR3 consists of 15 residues. Germline CDR1 reads SGHNT; CDR2 reads YENEEA. The method was immunoSEQ multiplex PCR; TCRdb's version includes in-frame clones alone and lacks a portion of them. The data contain some 150,000 clones, around 84% of them singletons. V is TRBV11-3 and J is TRBJ1-2; 9 positions match TRBD1. This clonotype was sampled from a woman aged 60-70 years with acute or convalescent COVID-19. The sample taken for sequencing was peripheral blood. CDR3 in DNA: TGTGCCAGCAGCTCAACAAGAGGGACAGGGCATGGCTACACCTTC. It encodes CASSSTRGTGHGYTF.